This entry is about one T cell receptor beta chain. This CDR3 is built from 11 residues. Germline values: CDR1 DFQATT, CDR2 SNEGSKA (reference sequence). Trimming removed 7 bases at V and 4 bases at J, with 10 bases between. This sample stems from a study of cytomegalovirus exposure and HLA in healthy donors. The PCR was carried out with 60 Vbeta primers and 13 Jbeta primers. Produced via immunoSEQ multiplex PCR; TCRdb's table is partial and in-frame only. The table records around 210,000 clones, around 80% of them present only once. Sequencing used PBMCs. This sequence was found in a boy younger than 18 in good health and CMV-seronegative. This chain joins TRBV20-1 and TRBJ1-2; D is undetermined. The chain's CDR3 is CSVTGVYGYTF. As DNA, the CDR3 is TGCAGTGTAACGGGAGTCTATGGCTACACCTTC.